This T cell receptor beta chain was obtained from a study of blood T cell repertoires in COVID-19. Study in general: Samples taken during acute and convalescent COVID-19 were collected in the United States, Italy and Spain. T cells, B-cell-depleted T cells, or PBMCs supplied cDNA or gDNA.

As originally analysed: Nucleated cell number was recorded as an estimate derived from reference gene primer amplification. Some clones are missing from TCRdb's copy, which holds only in-frame ones; the method was immunoSEQ multiplex PCR. The DNA gave D and trimming, while V, J and clone size come from that table. Of approximately 13,000 clones listed, 73% were seen once; the top ten hold 20% to 25%. CDR3 length equals 15 residues. CDR1 is MDHEN, CDR2 SYDVKM, per germline. V was clipped by 5 bases and J by 0 bases, with 14 bases between them. The rearrangement links TRBV28 to TRBJ2-7; possible D gene TRBD2, 6 bases. This receptor was identified in a boy between 2 and 10 years old with active or convalescent COVID-19. The material sequenced was peripheral blood. CDR3 bases: TGTGCCAGCAGTGCACTTCGGGGGAACTCCTACGAGCAGTACGTC. Translation gives CASSALRGNSYEQYV.